These 14 T cell receptor beta chains were all obtained from the same sample, sequenced in a study of a mutant IDH1 vaccine in newly diagnosed glioma. These receptors' antigens are unknown. The method was immunoSEQ multiplex PCR; TCRdb's version includes in-frame clones alone and lacks a portion of them. The sample has around 85,000 clones; over 75% are singletons. Time point given: week 23, last vaccination. Topical imiquimod accompanied each vaccine dose, which consisted of 300 ug of mutant IDH1 20-mer peptide. This material consisted of PBMCs, taken from a glioma patient whose treatment included an IDH1 peptide vaccine. All receptors come from a man aged 25 to 40 with glioma. Some clones in this sample may be carry-over from other donors' samples.

V and J are TRBV11-3 and TRBJ2-3, with 14 bases matching TRBD2. In germline, CDR1 is SGHNT, CDR2 YENEEA. V lost 4 bases, J lost 4 bases, and 4 bases stayed unmatched. CDR3 length: 16 amino acids. The CDR3 reads CASSSGTSGSADTQYF. The CDR3 DNA sequence: TGTGCCAGCAGCTCCGGGACTAGCGGGAGTGCAGATACGCAGTATTTT.

This sequence joins TRBV7-2 and TRBJ1-1; TRBD1 matches at 7 bases. The CDR3 is made up of 15 amino acids. The germline V gene has CDR1 SGHTA and CDR2 FQGNSA. Losses at the gene ends were 5 bases for V and 8 bases for J; bases not matched to a gene: 14. The CDR3 reads CASSPDRQGFREAFF. CDR3 bases: TGTGCCAGCAGCCCAGACAGACAGGGCTTTAGGGAAGCTTTCTTT.

DNA of the CDR3: TGTGCCAGCAGCTTGCGGGGCGACTATGGCTACACCTTC. Protein product: CASSLRGDYGYTF. The chain recombines TRBV5-4 with TRBJ1-2; D may be TRBD1 (5 bases). The V and J ends lost 1 base and 3 bases respectively, with 7 bases between them. This CDR3 contains 13 residues. CDR1 and CDR2 (germline): SGHNT, YYREEE (reference sequence).

This clone was seen more than once but under ten times. The V gene is TRBV2, the J gene TRBJ1-5; D call uncertain. Germline lookup yields CDR1 SNHLY and CDR2 FYNNEI. V was cut by 6 bases and J by 7 bases, with 16 bases left in between. The CDR3 consists of 14 residues. CDR3 in DNA: TGTGCCAGCAGCGAGGTTCGGGGTGGCCAGCCCCAGCATTTT. Translated, it gives CASSEVRGGQPQHF.

The chain has TRBV4-2 and TRBJ2-2, with 7 bases fitting TRBD1. V gave up 5 bases and J gave up 1 base; unmatched junction bases: 7. This CDR3 is built from 16 residues. Germline CDR1 and CDR2: LGHNA and YNFKEQ. The CDR3 coding sequence is TGTGCCAGCAGCAGGGGGACAGATCGGAACACCGGGGAGCTGTTTTTT. Protein sequence: CASSRGTDRNTGELFF.

This sequence joins TRBV20-1 and TRBJ2-1, with 7 bases identical to TRBD2. CDR3 size: 11 residues. The trim removed 3 bases at V and 12 bases at J, leaving 5 bases unmatched. CDR1 is DFQATT and CDR2 is SNEGSKA in the germline V gene (reference sequence). The DNA for the CDR3 is TGCAGTGCTAGTCCGCGGGAGATGCAGTTCTTC. Translated, it gives CSASPREMQFF.

A single count supports this clone. The chain recombines TRBV4-1 with TRBJ1-4; a possible D gene is TRBD1 (5 bases). CDR1 and CDR2 from the germline V gene are MGHRA and YSYEKL. CDR3 size: 14 residues. Trimming pared 1 base from V and 10 bases from J, leaving 13 bases between. The CDR3 bases are TGCGCCAGCAGCCAAGCAGGTCGGGGCATAAAACTGTTTTTT. Encoded protein: CASSQAGRGIKLFF.

V and J are TRBV6-1 and TRBJ2-7, with a tentative D call TRBD1 (5 bases). V gave up 6 bases and J gave up 2 bases, with 17 bases separating them. Germline V gives CDR1 MNHNS, CDR2 SASEGT. The CDR3 spans 15 residues. The CDR3, as DNA: TGTGCCAGCAGAGCCTCCCAGGGCAGGACCTACGAGCAGTACTTC. It encodes CASRASQGRTYEQYF.

The chain is built from TRBV9 and TRBJ2-7, with 10 bases that match TRBD1. V lost 4 bases to trimming and J lost 3 bases; unmatched junction nucleotides: 4. The CDR3 loop spans 14 amino acids. Germline V gives CDR1 SGDLS, CDR2 YYNGEE. DNA for the CDR3: TGTGCCAGCAGCACCCGGACAGGGGGCTACGAGCAGTACTTC. It translates to CASSTRTGGYEQYF.

This clone was found once. The chain has TRBV7-9 and TRBJ2-1; TRBD2 might be the D (6 bases). CDR1 is SEHNR, CDR2 FQNEAQ, per germline (reference sequence). CDR3 length equals 12 residues. Trimming stripped 5 bases from V and 9 bases from J, with 11 bases between. CDR3 nucleotide sequence: TGTGCCAGCAGCCAAAGGGAGGTTGAGCAGTTCTTC. Protein sequence: CASSQREVEQFF.

The chain joins TRBV6-1 to TRBJ2-7, with a possible D match to TRBD2 (5 bases). V gave up 2 bases and J gave up 3 bases, with 14 bases separating them. In germline, CDR1 is MNHNS, CDR2 SASEGT. CDR3 length: 15 residues. The chain's CDR3 is CASSELGNLYYEQYF. In DNA form, the CDR3 reads TGTGCCAGCAGTGAACTCGGGAACCTTTACTACGAGCAGTACTTC.

This clone occurred a few times. The V gene is TRBV11-1, the J gene TRBJ2-3, with D uncertain. The CDR3 extends over 11 amino acids. Trimming took off 5 bases at V and 13 bases at J, with 13 bases between the two ends. Germline values: CDR1 SGHAT, CDR2 FQDESV (reference sequence). As DNA, the CDR3 is TGTGCCAGCAGCCAAGGACCTGAAGAGTATTTT. Translated, it gives CASSQGPEEYF.

V is TRBV25-1 and J is TRBJ1-1, with a possible D match to TRBD1 (5 bases). Germline assignment: CDR1 MGHDK and CDR2 SYGVNS. Trimming took 7 bases from V and 1 from J, leaving 10 bases between them. This CDR3 region has 13 residues. DNA for the CDR3: TGTGCCAGCACCCACGGGGGGAACACTGAAGCTTTCTTT. Encoded protein: CASTHGGNTEAFF. The variable domain in full, completed from reference TRBV25-1 and TRBJ1-1, reads EADIYQTPRYLVIGTGKKITLECSQTMGHDKMYWYQQDPGMELHLIHYSYGVNSTEKGDLSSESTVSRIRTEHFPLTLESARPSHTSQYLCASTHGGNTEAFFGQGTRLTVV.

The CDR3: CASSVGAGEIGTDTQYF. CDR3 nucleotide sequence: TGTGCCAGCAGCGTAGGTGCTGGGGAGATCGGCACAGATACGCAGTATTTT. The rearrangement links TRBV9 to TRBJ2-3; tentatively, D is TRBD2 (5 bases). Germline V gives CDR1 SGDLS, CDR2 YYNGEE. The CDR3 runs 17 residues. Trimming removed 0 bases from V and 1 base from J, with 15 bases in between.